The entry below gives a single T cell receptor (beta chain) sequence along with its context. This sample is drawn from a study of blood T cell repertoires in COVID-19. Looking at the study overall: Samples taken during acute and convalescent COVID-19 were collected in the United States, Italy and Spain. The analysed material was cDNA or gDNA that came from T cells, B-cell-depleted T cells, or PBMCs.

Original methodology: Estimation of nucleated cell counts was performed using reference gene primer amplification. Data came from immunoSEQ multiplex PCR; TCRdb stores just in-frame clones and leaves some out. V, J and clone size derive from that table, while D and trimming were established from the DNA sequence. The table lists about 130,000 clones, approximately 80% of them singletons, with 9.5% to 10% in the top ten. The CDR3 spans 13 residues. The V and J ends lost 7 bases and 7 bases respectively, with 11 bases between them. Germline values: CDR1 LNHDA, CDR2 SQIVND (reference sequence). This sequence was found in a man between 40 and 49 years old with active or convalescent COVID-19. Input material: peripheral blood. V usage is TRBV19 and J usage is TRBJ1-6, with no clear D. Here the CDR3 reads CASMIPGNSPLHF. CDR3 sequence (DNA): TGTGCCAGTATGATCCCGGGGAATTCACCCCTCCACTTT.